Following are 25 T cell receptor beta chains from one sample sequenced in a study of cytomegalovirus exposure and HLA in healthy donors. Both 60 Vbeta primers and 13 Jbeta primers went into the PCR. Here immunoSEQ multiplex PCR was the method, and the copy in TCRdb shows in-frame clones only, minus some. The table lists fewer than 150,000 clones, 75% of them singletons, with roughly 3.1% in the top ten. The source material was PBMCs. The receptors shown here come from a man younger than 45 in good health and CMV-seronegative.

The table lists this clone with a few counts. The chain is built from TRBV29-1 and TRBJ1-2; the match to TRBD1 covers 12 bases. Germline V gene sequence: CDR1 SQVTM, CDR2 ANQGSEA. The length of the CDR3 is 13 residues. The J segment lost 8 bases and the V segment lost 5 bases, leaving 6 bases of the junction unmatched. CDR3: CSVTGTGGEGYTF. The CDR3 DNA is TGCAGCGTTACCGGGACAGGGGGCGAAGGCTACACCTTC. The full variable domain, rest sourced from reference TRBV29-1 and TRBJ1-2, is SAVISQKPSRDICQRGTSLTIQCQVDSQVTMMFWYRQQPGQSLTLIATANQGSEATYESGFVIDKFPISRPNLTFSTLTVSNMSPEDSSIYLCSVTGTGGEGYTFGSGTRLTVV.

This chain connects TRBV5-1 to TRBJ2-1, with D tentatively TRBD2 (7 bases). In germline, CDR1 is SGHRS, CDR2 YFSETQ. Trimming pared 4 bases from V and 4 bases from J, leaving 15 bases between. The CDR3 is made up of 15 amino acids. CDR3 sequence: CASSGWGRGYNEQFF. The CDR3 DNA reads TGCGCCAGCAGCGGTTGGGGGCGGGGGTACAATGAGCAGTTCTTC.

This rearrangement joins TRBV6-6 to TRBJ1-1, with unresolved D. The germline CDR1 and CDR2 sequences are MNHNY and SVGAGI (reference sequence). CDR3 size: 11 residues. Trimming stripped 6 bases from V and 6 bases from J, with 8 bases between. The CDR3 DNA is TGTGCCAGCAGGGAGGGCGCTGAAGCTTTCTTT. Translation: CASREGAEAFF.

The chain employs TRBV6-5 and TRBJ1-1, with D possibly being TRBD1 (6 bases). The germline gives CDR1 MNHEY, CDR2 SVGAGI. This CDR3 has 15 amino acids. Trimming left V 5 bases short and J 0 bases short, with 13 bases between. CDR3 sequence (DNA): TGTGCCAGCAGTCGATTCAGGGGCTTGAACACTGAAGCTTTCTTT. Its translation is CASSRFRGLNTEAFF.

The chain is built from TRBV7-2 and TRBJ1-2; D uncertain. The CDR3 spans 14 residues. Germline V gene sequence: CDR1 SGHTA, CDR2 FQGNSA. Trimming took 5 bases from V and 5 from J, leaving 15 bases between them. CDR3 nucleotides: TGTGCCAGCAGCCCAGAGAGGGAGGGATATGGCTACACCTTC. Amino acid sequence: CASSPEREGYGYTF.

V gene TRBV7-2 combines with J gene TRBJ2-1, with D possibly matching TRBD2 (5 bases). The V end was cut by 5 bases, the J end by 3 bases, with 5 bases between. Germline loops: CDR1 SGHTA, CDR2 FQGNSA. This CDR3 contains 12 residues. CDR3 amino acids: CASSRDYNEQFF. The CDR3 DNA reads TGTGCCAGCAGCCGGGACTACAATGAGCAGTTCTTC.

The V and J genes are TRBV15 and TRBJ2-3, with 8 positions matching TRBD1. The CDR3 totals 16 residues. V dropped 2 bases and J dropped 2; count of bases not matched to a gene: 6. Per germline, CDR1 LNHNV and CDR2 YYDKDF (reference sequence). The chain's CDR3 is CATSRTRDRITDTQYF. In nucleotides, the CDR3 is TGTGCCACCAGCAGAACCCGGGACAGGATCACAGATACGCAGTATTTT.

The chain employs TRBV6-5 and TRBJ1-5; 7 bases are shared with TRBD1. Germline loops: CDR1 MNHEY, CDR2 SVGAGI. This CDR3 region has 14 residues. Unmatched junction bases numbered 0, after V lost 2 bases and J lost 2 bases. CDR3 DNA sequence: TGTGCCAGCAGTTACGACAGGGGCAATCAGCCCCAGCATTTT. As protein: CASSYDRGNQPQHF.

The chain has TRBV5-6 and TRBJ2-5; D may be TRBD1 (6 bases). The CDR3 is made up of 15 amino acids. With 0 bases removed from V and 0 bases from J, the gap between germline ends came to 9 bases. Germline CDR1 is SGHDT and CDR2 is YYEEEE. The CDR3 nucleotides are TGTGCCAGCAGCTTGGGGGGGCTAGACCAAGAGACCCAGTACTTC. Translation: CASSLGGLDQETQYF.

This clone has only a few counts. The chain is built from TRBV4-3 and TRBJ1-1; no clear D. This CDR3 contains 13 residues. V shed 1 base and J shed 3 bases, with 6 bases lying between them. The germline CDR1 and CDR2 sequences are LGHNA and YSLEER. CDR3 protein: CASSQVLHTEAFF. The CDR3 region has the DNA TGCGCCAGCAGCCAAGTTCTTCACACTGAAGCTTTCTTT.

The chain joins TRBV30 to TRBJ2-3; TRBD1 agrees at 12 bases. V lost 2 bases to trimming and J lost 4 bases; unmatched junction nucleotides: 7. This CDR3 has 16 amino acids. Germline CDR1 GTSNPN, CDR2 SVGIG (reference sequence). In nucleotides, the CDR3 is TGTGCCTGGAGTATAATAGGGACAGGGGGCTCAGATACGCAGTATTTT. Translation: CAWSIIGTGGSDTQYF. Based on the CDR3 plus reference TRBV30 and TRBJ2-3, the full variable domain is SQTIHQWPATLVQPVGSPLSLECTVEGTSNPNLYWYRQAAGRGLQLLFYSVGIGQISSEVPQNLSASRPQDRQFILSSKKLLLSDSGFYLCAWSIIGTGGSDTQYFGPGTRLTVL.

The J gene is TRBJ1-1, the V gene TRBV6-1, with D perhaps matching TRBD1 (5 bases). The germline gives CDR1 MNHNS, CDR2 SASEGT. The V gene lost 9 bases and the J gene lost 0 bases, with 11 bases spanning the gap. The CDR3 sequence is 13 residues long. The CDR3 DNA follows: TGTGCCAGTAGCAGGGTCATGAACACTGAAGCTTTCTTT. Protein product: CASSRVMNTEAFF.

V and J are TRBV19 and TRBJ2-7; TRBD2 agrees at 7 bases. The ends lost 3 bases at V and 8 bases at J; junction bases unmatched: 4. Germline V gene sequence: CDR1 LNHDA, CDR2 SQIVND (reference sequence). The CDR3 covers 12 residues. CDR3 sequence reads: CASSMGGTQQYF. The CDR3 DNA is TGTGCCAGTAGTATGGGAGGGACCCAGCAGTACTTC.

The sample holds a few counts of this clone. CDR3 amino acids: CASSPRTGGREQYF. The CDR3 DNA reads as TGTGCCAGCAGTCCCCGGACAGGGGGCAGAGAGCAGTACTTC. The chain joins TRBV5-4 to TRBJ2-7; TRBD1 aligns across 11 bases. Trimming at V came to 5 bases and at J to 7 bases, leaving 8 bases not matched to a gene. The CDR3 contains 14 residues. CDR1 SGHNT and CDR2 YYREEE come from the germline V gene (reference sequence).

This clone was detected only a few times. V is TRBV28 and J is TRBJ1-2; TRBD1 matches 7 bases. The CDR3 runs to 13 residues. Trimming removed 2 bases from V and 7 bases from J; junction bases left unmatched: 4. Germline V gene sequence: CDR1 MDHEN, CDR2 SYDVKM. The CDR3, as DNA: TGTGCCAGCAGTTTAGGACAGGCAAGTGGCTACACCTTC. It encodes CASSLGQASGYTF.

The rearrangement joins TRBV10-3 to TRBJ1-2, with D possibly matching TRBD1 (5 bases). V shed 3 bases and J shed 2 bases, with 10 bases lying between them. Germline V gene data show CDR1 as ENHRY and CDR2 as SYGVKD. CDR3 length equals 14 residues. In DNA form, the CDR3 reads TGTGCCATCAGTGATGGACAAATGAACTATGGCTACACCTTC. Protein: CAISDGQMNYGYTF.

CDR3 protein: CASSFTETNTEAFF. The CDR3 DNA reads TGTGCCAGCAGTTTTACAGAAACAAACACTGAAGCTTTCTTT. The gene calls are TRBV28 and TRBJ1-1, with D unresolved. Deletions cut 3 bases from V and 2 bases from J, with 10 bases between. This CDR3 is built from 14 residues. The germline V gene has CDR1 MDHEN and CDR2 SYDVKM.

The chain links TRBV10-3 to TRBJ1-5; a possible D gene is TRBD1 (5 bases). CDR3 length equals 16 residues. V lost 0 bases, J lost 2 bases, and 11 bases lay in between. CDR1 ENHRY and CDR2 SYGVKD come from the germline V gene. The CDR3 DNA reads TGTGCCATCAGTGAGTCGCAGGGAGGAGGCAATCAGCCCCAGCATTTT. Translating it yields CAISESQGGGNQPQHF.

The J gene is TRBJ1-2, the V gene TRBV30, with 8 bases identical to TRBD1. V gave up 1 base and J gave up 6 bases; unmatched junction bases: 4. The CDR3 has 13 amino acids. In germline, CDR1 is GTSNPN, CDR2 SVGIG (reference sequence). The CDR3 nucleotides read TGTGCCTGGAGTGCAGGGGGCGGAGATGGCTACACCTTC. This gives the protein CAWSAGGGDGYTF.

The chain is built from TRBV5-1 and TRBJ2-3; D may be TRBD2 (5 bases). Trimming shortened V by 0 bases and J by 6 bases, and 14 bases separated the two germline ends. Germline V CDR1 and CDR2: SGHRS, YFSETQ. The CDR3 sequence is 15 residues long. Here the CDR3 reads CASSLGSSRGDTQYF. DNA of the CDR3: TGCGCCAGCAGCTTGGGGTCTTCACGAGGGGATACGCAGTATTTT.

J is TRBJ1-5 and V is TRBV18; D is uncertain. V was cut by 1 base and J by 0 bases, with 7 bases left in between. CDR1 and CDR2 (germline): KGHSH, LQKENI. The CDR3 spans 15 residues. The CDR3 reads CASSPQRDSNQPQHF. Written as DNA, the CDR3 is TGTGCCAGCTCACCACAGCGGGATAGCAATCAGCCCCAGCATTTT.

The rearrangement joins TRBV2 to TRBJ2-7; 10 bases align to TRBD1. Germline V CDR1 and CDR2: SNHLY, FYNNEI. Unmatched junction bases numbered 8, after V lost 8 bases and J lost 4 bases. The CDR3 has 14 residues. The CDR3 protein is CASSMGQGSYEQYF. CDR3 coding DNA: TGTGCCAGCTCGATGGGACAGGGGTCTTACGAGCAGTACTTC.

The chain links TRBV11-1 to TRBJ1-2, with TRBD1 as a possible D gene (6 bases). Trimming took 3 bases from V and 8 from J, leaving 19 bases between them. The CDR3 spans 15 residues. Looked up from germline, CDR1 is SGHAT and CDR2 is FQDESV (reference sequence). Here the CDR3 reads CASSFGGVASDGYTF. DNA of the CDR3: TGTGCCAGCAGCTTTGGGGGCGTGGCGTCGGACGGCTACACCTTC.

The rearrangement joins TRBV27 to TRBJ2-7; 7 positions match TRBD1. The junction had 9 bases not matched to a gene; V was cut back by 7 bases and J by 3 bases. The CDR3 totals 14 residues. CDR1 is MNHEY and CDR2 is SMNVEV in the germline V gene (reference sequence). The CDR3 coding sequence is TGTGCCAGCAAGCATGGGACAGCTAACTACGAGCAGTACTTC. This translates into CASKHGTANYEQYF.

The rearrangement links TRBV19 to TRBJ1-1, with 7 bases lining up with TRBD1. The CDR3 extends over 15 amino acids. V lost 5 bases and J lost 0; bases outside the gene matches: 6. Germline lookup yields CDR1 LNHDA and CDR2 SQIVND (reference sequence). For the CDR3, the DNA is TGTGCCAGTAGTTTGGAGGGGGCGGTGAACACTGAAGCTTTCTTT. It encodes CASSLEGAVNTEAFF.